These 27 T cell receptor beta chains were sequenced from one sample in a study of shared clonotypes between healthy human individuals. Sequencing was performed with immunoSEQ multiplex PCR; in TCRdb, only in-frame clones are kept and a portion is missing. The table shows about 2.3 million clones, with about 92% occurring only once. Material for sequencing was naive CD4+ T cells from PBMCs. Documented subset: CD45RA+ positively selected. The receptors here all came from a man aged 18 to 30 in good health. Some clones in this sample may be carry-over from other donors' samples.

This clone was counted once. The chain carries TRBV11-2 and TRBJ2-1, with D unresolved. Germline assignment: CDR1 SGHAT and CDR2 FQNNGV. V gave up 6 bases and J gave up 8 bases, with 14 bases separating them. CDR3 length: 13 amino acids. The CDR3: CASRTARTHEQFF. CDR3 coding DNA: TGTGCCAGCAGGACCGCTAGAACCCATGAGCAGTTCTTC.

This chain joins TRBV7-9 and TRBJ2-1, with D hard to call. This CDR3 spans 15 amino acids. Trimming pared 2 bases from V and 4 bases from J, leaving 12 bases between. CDR1 and CDR2 (germline): SEHNR, FQNEAQ (reference sequence). The CDR3 loop is CASSLKLPIYNEQFF. The CDR3 bases are TGTGCCAGCAGCTTAAAACTTCCGATTTACAATGAGCAGTTCTTC.

The chain couples TRBV19 to TRBJ1-1; weak D call: TRBD1 (5 bases). The germline V and J ends were trimmed by 7 bases and 0 bases, with 18 bases remaining between them. The CDR3 covers 16 residues. The germline gives CDR1 LNHDA, CDR2 SQIVND (reference sequence). CDR3 in DNA: TGTGCCAGTAAGTCTGGGGGTGCCCATTTGAACACTGAAGCTTTCTTT. It encodes CASKSGGAHLNTEAFF.

The sample holds one count of this clone. The chain is built from TRBV7-9 and TRBJ2-2; TRBD1 matches 9 bases. CDR1 and CDR2 (germline): SEHNR, FQNEAQ (reference sequence). V was clipped by 6 bases and J by 4 bases; unmatched bases: 6. This CDR3 contains 15 residues. Here the CDR3 DNA reads TGTGCCAGCAGGAAACAGGGGGCGCTCACCGGGGAGCTGTTTTTT. It specifies CASRKQGALTGELFF.

The chain joins TRBV15 to TRBJ1-1; D unresolved. The V end lost 0 bases, the J end lost 4 bases, and 3 bases lay between the germline ends. The germline V gene has CDR1 LNHNV and CDR2 YYDKDF (reference sequence). The CDR3 runs to 12 residues. The CDR3 sequence: CATSRDVTEAFF. In DNA form, the CDR3 reads TGTGCCACCAGCAGAGATGTCACTGAAGCTTTCTTT.

In DNA form, the CDR3 reads TGTGCCAGCAGCTTGGCTAGCGGGGGGGCCGGGGAGCTGTTTTTT. This translates into CASSLASGGAGELFF. The V and J genes are TRBV5-4 and TRBJ2-2; 12 bases are a match to TRBD2. V shed 0 bases, J shed 6 bases, and the junction held 0 bases outside the gene matches. The CDR3 sequence is 15 residues long. Germline values: CDR1 SGHNT, CDR2 YYREEE (reference sequence).

This clone has a single count. This chain connects TRBV7-9 to TRBJ2-7, with 14 positions matching TRBD2. The trim removed 6 bases at V and 4 bases at J, leaving 2 bases unmatched. Germline assignment: CDR1 SEHNR and CDR2 FQNEAQ (reference sequence). The CDR3 contains 14 residues. CDR3 sequence (DNA): TGTGCCAGCAGGGGGACTAGCGGGAGATACGAGCAGTACTTC. It codes for CASRGTSGRYEQYF.

This clone appeared a few times. This chain connects TRBV30 to TRBJ1-5; a weak D match, TRBD1 (5 bases). CDR1 and CDR2 from the germline V gene are GTSNPN and SVGIG (reference sequence). The CDR3 runs 13 residues. V lost 5 bases to trimming and J lost 2 bases, with 10 bases between them. CDR3 DNA sequence: TGTGCCTGGGGGGGGGATGGCAATCAGCCCCAGCATTTT. Translated, it gives CAWGGDGNQPQHF.

This clone was seen only once. The V call is TRBV1, the J call TRBJ2-2; the D segment call TRBD1 is taken from the table without a DNA check. TRBV1 is a documented pseudogene. The CDR3 length is 18 residues. Written as DNA, the CDR3 is TGCACCAGCAGCCATGGCTACAGGTCCCAAGAGGATACCGGGGAGCTGTTTTTT. This sequence encodes CTSSHGYRSQEDTGELFF.

The V and J genes are TRBV2 and TRBJ1-1; maybe TRBD1 (5 bases). This CDR3 contains 15 residues. The ends were cut back, 0 bases at V and 1 base at J, with 9 bases in the middle. CDR1 and CDR2 from the germline V gene are SNHLY and FYNNEI. The CDR3 region has the DNA TGTGCCAGCAGTGAAGCCCCAGGGTGGAACACTGAAGCTTTCTTT. This sequence encodes CASSEAPGWNTEAFF.

The rearrangement joins TRBV19 to TRBJ1-4, with D unclear. Germline loops: CDR1 LNHDA, CDR2 SQIVND (reference sequence). CDR3 length: 13 residues. V was cut by 4 bases and J by 4 bases, with 7 bases left in between. The DNA of the CDR3 is TGTGCCAGTAGTACCCGGCGTAATGAAAAACTGTTTTTT. This encodes CASSTRRNEKLFF.

The CDR3 nucleotides read TGTGCCAGCAGCGCAGCGGGGTCCTACAATGAGCAGTTCTTC. As protein: CASSAAGSYNEQFF. The rearrangement uses TRBV7-9 and TRBJ2-1; 7 nucleotides agree with TRBD2. Germline CDR1 SEHNR, CDR2 FQNEAQ (reference sequence). The V segment lost 5 bases and the J segment 1 base; nucleotides outside the gene matches: 2. This CDR3 comprises 14 residues. The whole variable domain, filled in from reference TRBV7-9 and TRBJ2-1, reads DTGVSQNPRHKITKRGQNVTFRCDPISEHNRLYWYRQTLGQGPEFLTYFQNEAQLEKSRLLSDRFSAERPKGSFSTLEIQRTEQGDSAMYLCASSAAGSYNEQFFGPGTRLTVL.

V usage is TRBV6-1 and J usage is TRBJ2-4, with D uncertain. From germline, CDR1 is MNHNS and CDR2 SASEGT. Trimming stripped 3 bases from V and 2 bases from J, with 5 bases between. The CDR3 spans 13 residues. The CDR3 is CASSDTPKNIQYF. The DNA of the CDR3 is TGTGCCAGCAGTGACACTCCCAAAAACATTCAGTACTTC.

The rearrangement uses TRBV5-1 and TRBJ1-2; 8 bases are a match to TRBD1. This CDR3 contains 15 residues. After removal of 4 bases from V and 4 bases from J, the junction contained 9 bases not matched to a gene. Germline CDR1 SGHRS, CDR2 YFSETQ. The CDR3 region has the DNA TGCGCCAGCAGCGACCAAATGACAGGGGCCTATGGCTACACCTTC. Its protein is CASSDQMTGAYGYTF.

V usage is TRBV30 and J usage is TRBJ2-5, with TRBD1 matching over 10 bases. The germline gives CDR1 GTSNPN, CDR2 SVGIG (reference sequence). The CDR3 spans 15 residues. V lost 5 bases and J lost 2; bases outside the gene matches: 8. CDR3 loop: CAWGLGQGPQETQYF. As DNA, the CDR3 is TGTGCCTGGGGCTTGGGACAGGGGCCGCAAGAGACCCAGTACTTC.

The rearrangement links TRBV7-3 to TRBJ2-1; tentative D call: TRBD2 (5 bases). The germline CDR1 and CDR2 sequences are SGHTA and FQGTGA. The CDR3 is 15 residues long. V dropped 5 bases and J dropped 2 bases, with 13 bases sitting between them. CDR3 loop: CASSPSGGAYNEQFF. The CDR3 DNA reads TGTGCCAGCAGCCCCAGCGGAGGAGCCTACAATGAGCAGTTCTTC.

The genes are TRBV2 and TRBJ2-2; either TRBD1 or TRBD2 may supply D (5 bases each). CDR3 length: 18 residues. Deletions cut 7 bases from V and 8 bases from J, with 29 bases between. Germline CDR1 SNHLY, CDR2 FYNNEI. CDR3 in amino acids: CASTPQGRTSVYSGELFF. The CDR3 DNA sequence: TGTGCCAGCACCCCCCAGGGACGGACATCTGTTTATTCGGGGGAGCTGTTTTTT.

V and J are TRBV5-1 and TRBJ2-1, with 14 bases aligning to TRBD2. J was trimmed by 9 bases and V by 2 bases; bases with no gene match: 10. From germline, CDR1 is SGHRS and CDR2 YFSETQ. The length of the CDR3 is 17 residues. The CDR3 DNA sequence: TGCGCCAGCAGCTTCGAGGGACTAGCGGGAGTATCGGGTGAGCAGTTCTTC. It specifies CASSFEGLAGVSGEQFF.

The V and J genes are TRBV27 and TRBJ2-5, with D hard to call. CDR3 length: 16 residues. Per the germline V gene, CDR1 is MNHEY and CDR2 is SMNVEV (reference sequence). The V and J ends lost 2 bases and 5 bases respectively, with 18 bases between them. The CDR3 region is CASSLKWADPWETQYF. The CDR3 nucleotides are TGTGCCAGCAGTTTAAAATGGGCAGACCCGTGGGAGACCCAGTACTTC.

The rearrangement links TRBV5-1 to TRBJ2-7, with a weak D call TRBD2 (6 bases). The CDR3 runs to 16 residues. Germline loops: CDR1 SGHRS, CDR2 YFSETQ. The ends were cut back, 1 base at V and 5 bases at J, with 19 bases in the middle. The CDR3 here is CASSLRAGSGAHEQYF. CDR3 bases: TGCGCCAGCAGCTTGAGGGCGGGAAGTGGTGCCCACGAGCAGTACTTC.

This rearrangement joins TRBV7-9 to TRBJ2-5; D unclear. The J call may not be correct, given that the DNA end is closer to TRBJ2-7. The CDR3 contains 13 residues. The germline V gene has CDR1 SEHNR and CDR2 FQNEAQ (reference sequence). The CDR3 coding sequence is TGTGCCAGCAGCTTGGATATGGGTTACGAGCAGTACTTC. Its translation is CASSLDMGYEQYF.

The chain couples TRBV15 to TRBJ2-5; a weak D match, TRBD1 (6 bases). V gave up 0 bases and J gave up 5 bases, with 10 bases separating them. There are 14 residues in the CDR3. Germline assignment: CDR1 LNHNV and CDR2 YYDKDF (reference sequence). CDR3 DNA sequence: TGTGCCACCAGCAGAGACAGGGGTGGGGAGACCCAGTACTTC. As protein: CATSRDRGGETQYF.

The rearrangement links TRBV28 to TRBJ2-1; D ambiguous. CDR1 is MDHEN, CDR2 SYDVKM, per germline. The CDR3 is 15 amino acids. V shed 1 base and J shed 5 bases, with 12 bases lying between them. In nucleotides, the CDR3 is TGTGCCAGCAGTTTATCAGGTATTGGCGACAATGAGCAGTTCTTC. Translated: CASSLSGIGDNEQFF.

The genes are TRBV9 and TRBJ1-1, with D uncertain. The CDR3 sequence is 13 residues long. Trimming took off 5 bases at V and 6 bases at J, with 14 bases between the two ends. Germline V lookup: CDR1 SGDLS, CDR2 YYNGEE. The CDR3 spells CASRARSGAEAFF. The CDR3, as DNA: TGTGCCAGCAGGGCCAGATCCGGCGCTGAAGCTTTCTTT.

V and J are TRBV9 and TRBJ2-3, with D perhaps being TRBD1 or TRBD2 (6 bases each). The germline gives CDR1 SGDLS, CDR2 YYNGEE. V was cut by 9 bases and J by 2 bases, with 13 bases left in between. CDR3 length: 13 residues. The CDR3 protein is CATGASATDTQYF. CDR3 sequence (DNA): TGTGCCACGGGGGCTAGTGCCACAGATACGCAGTATTTT.

Note on this clone: Additional DNA sequences in this sample encode the identical CDR3. The chain combines TRBV5-1 with TRBJ2-7, with TRBD2 matching over 8 bases. Germline V CDR1 and CDR2: SGHRS, YFSETQ. V lost 2 bases to trimming and J lost 2 bases; unmatched junction nucleotides: 3. The CDR3 consists of 14 residues. The CDR3 loop is CASSLSGSPYEQYF. In nucleotides, the CDR3 is TGCGCCAGCAGCTTAAGCGGGAGCCCCTACGAGCAGTACTTC.

The chain is built from TRBV15 and TRBJ2-5, with 10 bases aligning to TRBD2. This CDR3 contains 19 residues. Per germline, CDR1 LNHNV and CDR2 YYDKDF (reference sequence). The V segment lost 0 bases and the J segment 2 bases; nucleotides outside the gene matches: 12. The CDR3 sequence: CATSRDGAPLAGGQETQYF. In DNA, the CDR3 is TGTGCCACCAGCAGAGATGGGGCCCCTTTAGCGGGAGGTCAAGAGACCCAGTACTTC.